Below are 16 T cell receptor beta chains sequenced from a single sample in a study of CD8 T cells in ankylosing spondylitis. These TCRs are of unknown antigen specificity. In TCRdb, the 5' RACE reads were re-called with MiXCR into one record per CDR3 protein. The table records roughly 350,000 distinct CDR3 sequences, under 8.5% of them present only once. General study points: The study identified a TCR beta motif of roughly eight highly homologous variants that appeared characteristic of ankylosing spondylitis blood.

Sequencing was done on a sample of blood, either unsorted or a sorted T cell fraction (not recorded which). The receptors come from a male donor with ankylosing spondylitis.

This chain uses TRBV2 with TRBJ2-2; D is unclear. CDR3 length: 14 amino acids. Germline CDR1 SNHLY, CDR2 FYNNEI. The V and J ends lost 1 base and 4 bases respectively, with 7 bases between them. CDR3 sequence reads: CASSEVRPTGELFF. CDR3 coding DNA: TGTGCCAGCAGTGAAGTTCGGCCCACCGGGGAGCTGTTTTTT.

This clonotype was detected only a few times. The chain has TRBV5-1 and TRBJ1-2, with D tentatively TRBD1 (6 bases). The CDR3 is made up of 13 amino acids. Germline CDR1 is SGHRS and CDR2 is YFSETQ. Trimming left V 0 bases short and J 7 bases short, with 10 bases between. The CDR3 region is CASSLAGHLGYTF. CDR3 nucleotide sequence: TGCGCCAGCAGCTTGGCGGGACATCTTGGCTACACCTTC.

This clonotype has a handful of counts. J is TRBJ2-1 and V is TRBV12-3 or TRBV12-4; perhaps TRBD2 as D (5 bases). V was pared by 2 bases and J by 11 bases, with 19 bases between. CDR3 size: 15 residues. CDR3 sequence: CASSLSPEDERKQFF. The CDR3 DNA reads as TGTGCCAGCAGTTTAAGTCCCGAGGACGAGCGGAAGCAGTTCTTC.

The V gene is TRBV28, the J gene TRBJ2-3; weak D call: TRBD1 (6 bases). Trimming pared 6 bases from V and 1 base from J, leaving 14 bases between. Germline V gene sequence: CDR1 MDHEN, CDR2 SYDVKM. This CDR3 is 15 amino acids long. The CDR3 nucleotides are TGTGCCAGCAGGACCCGCGCAGGGGGCACAGATACGCAGTATTTT. This translates into CASRTRAGGTDTQYF.

The chain couples TRBV7-3 to TRBJ2-4, with 7 bases aligning to TRBD1. Germline V CDR1 and CDR2: SGHTA, FQGTGA. The CDR3 contains 17 residues. The V gene end was trimmed by 0 bases and the J gene end by 0 bases; junction bases not matched to a gene: 5. The CDR3 reads CASSLTSWDRAKNIQYF. The DNA of the CDR3 is TGTGCCAGCAGCTTAACGTCGTGGGACAGAGCCAAAAACATTCAGTACTTC.

This clonotype has just a few counts. The chain has TRBV5-1 and TRBJ2-7; tentatively, D is TRBD1 or TRBD2 (5 bases each). Germline V lookup: CDR1 SGHRS, CDR2 YFSETQ. The CDR3 runs to 14 residues. V shed 4 bases and J shed 2 bases, with 13 bases lying between them. The CDR3 bases are TGCGCCAGCAGCGCCCGGGACGGACCCTACGAGCAGTACTTC. It yields the protein CASSARDGPYEQYF. The variable domain in full, completed from reference TRBV5-1 and TRBJ2-7, reads KAGVTQTPRYLIKTRGQQVTLSCSPISGHRSVSWYQQTPGQGLQFLFEYFSETQRNKGNFPGRFSGRQFSNSRSEMNVSTLELGDSALYLCASSARDGPYEQYFGPGTRLTVT.

This clonotype was seen ten or more times. V is TRBV7-6 and J is TRBJ2-7; 11 bases align to TRBD2. CDR3 length: 15 residues. The V segment lost 3 bases and the J segment 5 bases; nucleotides outside the gene matches: 6. The germline gives CDR1 SGHVS, CDR2 FNYEAQ. The CDR3, as DNA: TGTGCCAGCAGCTTCTATAGCGGGAGGGCTGACGAGCAGTACTTC. It translates to CASSFYSGRADEQYF.

This clonotype occurred a few times. V usage is TRBV19 and J usage is TRBJ2-7, with 8 bases identical to TRBD1. With V trimmed by 6 bases and J by 0 bases, 7 bases remained unmatched. CDR1 and CDR2 (germline): LNHDA, SQIVND (reference sequence). The CDR3 runs 15 residues. The CDR3 bases are TGTGCCAGTAGCCCGGACAGGGCCAGCTCCTACGAGCAGTACTTC. Translated, it gives CASSPDRASSYEQYF.

The chain recombines TRBV5-5 with TRBJ2-4; TRBD2 matches at 11 bases. This CDR3 is built from 15 residues. V trimming: 3 bases; J trimming: 4 bases; junction bases outside the gene matches: 3. Germline-derived CDR1 and CDR2 are SGHKS and YYEKEE (reference sequence). The CDR3 sequence is CASSWGTSGKNIQYF. Written as DNA, the CDR3 is TGTGCCAGCAGCTGGGGGACTAGCGGAAAAAACATTCAGTACTTC. Full variable domain (rest looked up from reference TRBV5-5 and TRBJ2-4): DAGVTQSPTHLIKTRGQQVTLRCSPISGHKSVSWYQQVLGQGPQFIFQYYEKEERGRGNFPDRFSARQFPNYSSELNVNALLLGDSALYLCASSWGTSGKNIQYFGAGTRLSVL.

This clonotype was observed many times. This chain connects TRBV28 to TRBJ2-7, with unresolved D. The V gene lost 5 bases and the J gene lost 0 bases, with 5 bases spanning the gap. This CDR3 has 12 amino acids. Looked up from germline, CDR1 is MDHEN and CDR2 is SYDVKM. The CDR3 is CASSPYSYEQYF. The CDR3 coding sequence is TGTGCCAGCAGTCCGTACTCCTACGAGCAGTACTTC.

This clonotype was seen more than once but under ten times. The V and J genes are TRBV23-1 and TRBJ1-1; no definite D call. TRBV23-1 is an open reading frame whose function is uncertain. The CDR3 contains 10 residues. Trimming left V 11 bases short and J 8 bases short, with 12 bases between. The CDR3 here is CAPFTEEAFF. CDR3 sequence (DNA): TGCGCCCCCTTTACTGAGGAAGCTTTCTTT.

This clonotype has a handful of counts. This rearrangement joins TRBV27 to TRBJ2-1; 9 nucleotides agree with TRBD2. Looked up from germline, CDR1 is MNHEY and CDR2 is SMNVEV (reference sequence). This CDR3 spans 16 amino acids. Trimming took 5 bases from V and 6 from J; bases not matched to a gene: 11. The CDR3 nucleotides read TGTGCCAGCAGTCCCGAGTTCAGCGGGAGGTTCAATGAGCAGTTCTTC. This codes for CASSPEFSGRFNEQFF.

The rearrangement links TRBV20-1 to TRBJ2-1; D unclear. Germline V gene data show CDR1 as DFQATT and CDR2 as SNEGSKA (reference sequence). This CDR3 region has 10 residues. Deletions cut 5 bases from V and 8 bases from J, with 7 bases between. For the CDR3, the DNA is TGCAGTGCTTATCCTCATGAGCAGTTCTTC. Its protein is CSAYPHEQFF.

This clonotype was counted only a few times. V gene TRBV6-1 combines with J gene TRBJ2-1, with D perhaps TRBD2 (6 bases). Germline CDR1 reads MNHNS; CDR2 reads SASEGT. This CDR3 contains 18 residues. V was shortened by 1 base and J by 8 bases, with 24 bases between the two germline ends. The DNA of the CDR3 is TGTGCCAGCAGTGAAGGATTACAAGGCGGGATAATTGGGTATGAGCAGTTCTTC. This translates into CASSEGLQGGIIGYEQFF.

This clonotype showed up just a few times. The rearrangement uses TRBV20-1 and TRBJ1-4; a possible D gene is TRBD1 (5 bases). V lost 0 bases and J lost 13, with 18 bases in between. The CDR3 is made up of 14 amino acids. Germline lookup yields CDR1 DFQATT and CDR2 SNEGSKA (reference sequence). As DNA, the CDR3 is TGCAGTGCTAGAGATGGGGACCAGAGGGTTGGACTGTTTTTT. Residues: CSARDGDQRVGLFF.

This clonotype has ten or more counts. The chain carries TRBV2 and TRBJ2-2; D unclear. The CDR3 totals 13 residues. The germline V gene has CDR1 SNHLY and CDR2 FYNNEI. Deletions cut 4 bases from V and 7 bases from J, with 10 bases between. For the CDR3, the DNA is TGTGCCAGCAGTGTGGGTCGGTACGGGGAGCTGTTTTTT. It translates to CASSVGRYGELFF.